This T cell receptor beta chain is drawn from a study of vaccination effects on CD4 cells after COVID-19. Study as a whole: Early and late time points after vaccination were used to sample three convalescent patients.

About this clone itself: The target antigen is unknown.

CDR1 is SGHNT and CDR2 is YYREEE in the germline V gene (reference sequence). V was shortened by 4 bases and J by 0 bases, with 11 bases between the two germline ends. This CDR3 has 14 amino acids. The culture ran for roughly 10 days before CD4+ T cells were isolated. Their SARS-CoV-2 infection, verified by PCR, occurred between March and December 2020. The cohort was immunized with two doses of either the BNT162b2 or mRNA-1273 vaccine. Half of the medium was exchanged for IL-2 medium on both days 3 and 7. Sequenced by immunoSEQ multiplex PCR; TCRdb stores in-frame clones only, minus some. Of some 40,000 clones in the sample, less than 85% were seen once.

This TCR derives from a human donor who had a prior SARS-CoV-2 infection. The starting material was CD4+ T cells from PBMCs cultured without peptide, obtained after COVID-19 vaccination. The V call is TRBV5-4, the J call TRBJ2-7; TRBD2 is a possible D gene (6 bases). This chain's CDR3 is CASSPSGRSYEQYF. The CDR3 bases are TGTGCCAGCAGCCCGAGCGGGCGCTCCTACGAGCAGTACTTC.